Described below is a single TCR beta chain sequence and its context. The data stem from a study of shared clonotypes between healthy human individuals. Overall study: Two female and a few male donors aged 18 to 49 were enrolled.

The unsorted PBMC sample used ten immunoSEQ deep assay plates. The data were produced by immunoSEQ multiplex PCR, yet TCRdb's version contains in-frame clones alone and is incomplete. Of approximately 500,000 clones listed, 70% to 80% are singletons. The sequence came from a woman in her thirties or forties in good health. Some clones in this sample may be carry-over from other donors' samples. Sequenced sample: PBMCs.

The CDR3 nucleotides are TGTGCCAGCACGTCGCAGGGGCAAGACGGGGATACGCAGTATTTT. Its translation: CASTSQGQDGDTQYF. The gene calls are TRBV28 and TRBJ2-3; tentative D call: TRBD1 (6 bases). CDR1 is MDHEN and CDR2 is SYDVKM in the germline V gene. This CDR3 contains 15 residues. Trimming cost V 7 bases and J 6 bases, with 20 bases left between them.